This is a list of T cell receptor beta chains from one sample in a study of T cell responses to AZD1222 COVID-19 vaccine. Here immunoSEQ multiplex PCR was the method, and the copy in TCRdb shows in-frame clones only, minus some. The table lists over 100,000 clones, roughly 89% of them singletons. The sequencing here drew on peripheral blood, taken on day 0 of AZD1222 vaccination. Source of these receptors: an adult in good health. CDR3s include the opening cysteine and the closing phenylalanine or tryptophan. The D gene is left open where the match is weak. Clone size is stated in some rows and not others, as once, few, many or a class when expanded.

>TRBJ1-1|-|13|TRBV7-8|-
CASSPRLTSEAFF
TGTGCCAGCAGCCCCAGATTAACCTCGGAAGCTTTCTTT
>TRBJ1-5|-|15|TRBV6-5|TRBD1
CASSTDRGGNQPQHF
TGTGCCAGCAGTACGGACAGGGGAGGCAATCAGCCCCAGCATTTT
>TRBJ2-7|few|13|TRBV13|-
CASSLSGALRWYF
TGTGCCAGCAGCTTATCAGGGGCTCTACGGTGGTACTTC
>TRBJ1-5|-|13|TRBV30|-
CAWSAREDQPQHF
TGTGCCTGGTCGGCAAGGGAGGATCAGCCCCAGCATTTT
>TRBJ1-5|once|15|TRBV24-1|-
CATSDRGRKNQPQHF
TGTGCCACCAGTGATCGGGGACGGAAGAATCAGCCCCAGCATTTT
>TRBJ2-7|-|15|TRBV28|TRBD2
CASTESGTRADEQYF
TGTGCCAGCACCGAATCCGGGACTAGGGCCGACGAGCAGTACTTC
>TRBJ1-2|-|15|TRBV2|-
CASSEAQQIGYGYTF
TGTGCCAGCAGTGAAGCGCAACAGATTGGCTATGGCTACACCTTC
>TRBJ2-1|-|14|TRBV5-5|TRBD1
CASSFGQGIGEQFF
TGTGCCAGCAGCTTTGGACAGGGGATCGGTGAGCAGTTCTTC
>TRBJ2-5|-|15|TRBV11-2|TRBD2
CASREGTSAQETQYF
TGTGCCAGCAGAGAGGGAACTAGCGCCCAAGAGACCCAGTACTTC
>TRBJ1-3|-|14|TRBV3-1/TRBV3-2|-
CASSQVGVGNTIYF
TGTGCCAGCAGCCAAGTCGGGGTCGGAAACACCATATATTTT
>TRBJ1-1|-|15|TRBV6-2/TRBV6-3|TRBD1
CASSYLPRGHTEAFF
TGTGCCAGCAGTTACTTGCCCAGGGGGCACACTGAAGCTTTCTTT
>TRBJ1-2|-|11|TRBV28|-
CATAMNYGYTF
TGTGCCACCGCCATGAACTATGGCTACACCTTC
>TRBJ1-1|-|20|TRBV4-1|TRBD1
CASSPPNGEQGVHMNTEAFF
TGCGCCAGCAGCCCCCCCAATGGAGAACAGGGGGTACACATGAACACTGAAGCTTTCTTT
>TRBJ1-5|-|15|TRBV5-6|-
CASSFGGFSYQPQHF
TGTGCCAGCAGCTTCGGGGGGTTTTCGTATCAGCCCCAGCATTTT
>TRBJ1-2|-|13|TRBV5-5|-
CASSLNGQYGYTF
TGTGCCAGCAGCTTAAACGGACAGTATGGCTACACCTTC
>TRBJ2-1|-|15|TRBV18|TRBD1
CASSRRQGVQGEQFF
TGTGCCAGCTCACGGAGACAGGGGGTCCAGGGTGAGCAGTTCTTC
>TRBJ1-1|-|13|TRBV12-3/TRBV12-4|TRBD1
CASIVQGVSEAFF
TGTGCCAGCATCGTTCAGGGGGTGTCTGAAGCTTTCTTT
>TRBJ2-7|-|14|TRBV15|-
CATSTHPIRYEQYF
TGTGCCACCAGCACCCACCCTATCCGCTACGAGCAGTACTTC
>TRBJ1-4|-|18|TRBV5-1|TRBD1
CASSPRGGRVTSNEKLFF
TGCGCCAGCAGCCCCCGAGGGGGCAGGGTAACATCTAATGAAAAACTGTTTTTT
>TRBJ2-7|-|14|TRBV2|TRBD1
CATCFGTGIYEQYF
TGTGCCACCTGTTTTGGGACAGGGATATACGAGCAGTACTTC
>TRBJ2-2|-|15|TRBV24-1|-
CATSDLGSHTGELFF
TGTGCCACCAGTGATTTGGGTAGCCACACCGGGGAGCTGTTTTTT
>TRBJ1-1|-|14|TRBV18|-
CASSGQTGNTEAFF
TGTGCCAGCTCAGGACAAACAGGGAACACTGAAGCTTTCTTT
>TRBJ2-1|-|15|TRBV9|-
CASSALAGRYNEQFF
TGTGCCAGCAGCGCCTTAGCAGGGCGATACAATGAGCAGTTCTTC
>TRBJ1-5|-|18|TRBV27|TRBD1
CASSFSQGQGGGNQPQHF
TGTGCCAGCAGTTTCTCCCAAGGACAGGGCGGGGGCAATCAGCCCCAGCATTTT
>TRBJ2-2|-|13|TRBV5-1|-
CASSLAEGRELFF
TGCGCCAGCAGCTTGGCCGAGGGCCGGGAGCTGTTTTTT
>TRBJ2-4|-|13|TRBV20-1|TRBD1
CSASLATGDIQYF
TGCAGTGCTAGTTTGGCCACAGGGGACATTCAGTACTTC
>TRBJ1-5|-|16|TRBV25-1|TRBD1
CASSAPGGPSNQPQHF
TGTGCCAGCAGTGCTCCAGGGGGCCCCTCCAATCAGCCCCAGCATTTT
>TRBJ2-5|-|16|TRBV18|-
CASSPLPPGSGETQYF
TGTGCCAGCTCACCCCTCCCTCCCGGGAGTGGGGAGACCCAGTACTTC
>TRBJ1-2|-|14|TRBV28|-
CAISTWGGDYGYTF
TGTGCCATTTCCACCTGGGGGGGCGATTATGGCTACACCTTC
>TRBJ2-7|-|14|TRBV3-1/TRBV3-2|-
CASSPAGRPYEQYF
TGTGCCAGCAGCCCCGCGGGAAGGCCGTACGAGCAGTACTTC
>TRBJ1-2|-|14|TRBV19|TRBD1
CASKDSGTAYGYTF
TGTGCCAGTAAAGACTCCGGGACAGCCTATGGCTACACCTTC
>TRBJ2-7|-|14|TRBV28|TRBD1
CASSTGGASYEQYF
TGTGCCAGCAGCACAGGGGGCGCATCCTACGAGCAGTACTTC
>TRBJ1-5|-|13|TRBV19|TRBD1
CASRDREHQPQHF
TGTGCCAGCCGGGACAGGGAGCATCAGCCCCAGCATTTT
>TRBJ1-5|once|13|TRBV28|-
CASRGGGNQPQHF
TGTGCCAGCCGAGGGGGGGGCAATCAGCCCCAGCATTTT
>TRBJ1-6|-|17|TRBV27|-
CASSMRESSSYNSPLHF
TGTGCCAGCAGCATGAGGGAAAGTAGCTCCTATAATTCACCCCTCCACTTT
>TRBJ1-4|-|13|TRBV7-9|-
CASSGFGGEKLFF
TGTGCCAGCAGCGGCTTTGGAGGTGAAAAACTGTTTTTT
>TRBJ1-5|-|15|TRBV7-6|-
CASSSGGFSNQPQHF
TGTGCCAGCAGCTCCGGTGGATTTAGCAATCAGCCCCAGCATTTT
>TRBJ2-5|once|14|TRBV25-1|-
CASSEFTAPQREYF
TGTGCCAGCAGTGAATTTACGGCACCACAGCGAGAGTACTTC
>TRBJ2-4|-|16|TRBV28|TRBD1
CASSLTGTGGYHIQYF
TGTGCCAGCAGTCTAACTGGGACAGGGGGTTATCACATTCAGTACTTC
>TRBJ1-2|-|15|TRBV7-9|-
CASSLLGQGVYGYTF
TGTGCCAGCAGCTTATTGGGGCAGGGTGTCTATGGCTACACCTTC